A single sample is the source of the 27 T cell receptor beta chains below, sequenced in a study of PD-1 blockade in classical Hodgkin lymphoma. With no exception, relapse followed autologous stem cell transplantation in all patients, and brentuximab vedotin exposure varied. The assay was immunoSEQ multiplex PCR, and TCRdb's table has in-frame clones only and misses some. This table holds around 19,000 clones, around 80% found once. This specimen was peripheral blood mononuclear cells (PBMCs), taken before the second cycle of nivolumab. These receptors all stem from a human donor with classical Hodgkin lymphoma.

V gene TRBV5-1 combines with J gene TRBJ2-5, with D unresolved. V lost 6 bases to trimming and J lost 2 bases, with 8 bases between them. Germline CDR1 and CDR2: SGHRS and YFSETQ. The CDR3 loop spans 12 amino acids. The CDR3 DNA reads TGCGCCAGCATTCGCGGACAAGAGACCCAGTACTTC. Residues: CASIRGQETQYF.

This clone was picked up a small number of times. The CDR3 region has the DNA TGTGCCAGCTCCCAAAAGACAGGGACGGTCGGCACTGAAGCTTTCTTT. Translation gives CASSQKTGTVGTEAFF. The rearrangement joins TRBV18 to TRBJ1-1; 7 bases align to TRBD1. CDR3 length equals 16 residues. CDR1 KGHSH and CDR2 LQKENI come from the germline V gene. V was pared by 6 bases and J by 4 bases, with 14 bases of the junction left unmatched.

This chain uses TRBV19 with TRBJ1-4; weak D call: TRBD1 (5 bases). The CDR3 runs 16 residues. CDR1 and CDR2 (germline): LNHDA, SQIVND (reference sequence). V lost 5 bases to trimming and J lost 0 bases, with 13 bases between them. The CDR3 loop is CASSAGTATTNEKLFF. CDR3 sequence (DNA): TGTGCCAGTAGTGCGGGGACCGCGACAACTAATGAAAAACTGTTTTTT.

With regard to this clone: The sample carries other DNA sequences with the same CDR3. This chain uses TRBV2 with TRBJ2-7; D unclear. Germline loops: CDR1 SNHLY, CDR2 FYNNEI. The CDR3 contains 11 residues. The germline V and J ends were trimmed by 1 base and 4 bases, with 2 bases remaining between them. Here the CDR3 reads CASSEEYEQYF. In DNA form, the CDR3 reads TGTGCCAGCAGTGAAGAGTACGAGCAGTACTTC.

This clone turned up a few times. The J gene is TRBJ2-5, the V gene TRBV15; 8 bases map to TRBD2. Looked up from germline, CDR1 is LNHNV and CDR2 is YYDKDF (reference sequence). The CDR3 loop spans 14 amino acids. Trimming at V came to 5 bases and at J to 4 bases, leaving 6 bases not matched to a gene. In nucleotides, the CDR3 is TGTGCCACCAGCTCGGGGGGGGCAGGAGAGACCCAGTACTTC. The encoded protein is CATSSGGAGETQYF.

V gene TRBV11-2 combines with J gene TRBJ1-1; D remains ambiguous. Trimming cost V 8 bases and J 6 bases, with 10 bases left between them. The CDR3 runs to 11 residues. Germline CDR1 reads SGHAT; CDR2 reads FQNNGV. CDR3 residues: CASGVMAEAFF. The CDR3 DNA follows: TGTGCCAGCGGCGTGATGGCTGAAGCTTTCTTT.

This chain joins TRBV9 and TRBJ1-4, with D maybe TRBD1 (5 bases). The CDR3 length is 13 residues. Trimming removed 4 bases at V and 8 bases at J, with 12 bases between. From germline, CDR1 is SGDLS and CDR2 YYNGEE. CDR3 residues: CASSFQGGEKLFF. The CDR3 bases are TGTGCCAGCAGCTTTCAGGGTGGGGAAAAACTGTTTTTT. Based on the CDR3 plus reference TRBV9 and TRBJ1-4, the full variable domain is DSGVTQTPKHLITATGQRVTLRCSPRSGDLSVYWYQQSLDQGLQFLIQYYNGEERAKGNILERFSAQQFPDLHSELNLSSLELGDSALYFCASSFQGGEKLFFGSGTQLSVL.

The rearrangement uses TRBV6-5 and TRBJ2-7, with 8 bases identical to TRBD1. The germline V gene encodes CDR1 MNHEY and CDR2 SVGAGI. This CDR3 has 15 residues. The V segment lost 5 bases and the J segment 1 base; nucleotides outside the gene matches: 7. The CDR3 DNA follows: TGTGCCAGCAGTGCACGGACAGGGAGGTCCTACGAGCAGTACTTC. It encodes CASSARTGRSYEQYF.

Worth noting for this clone: Other nucleotide sequences from this sample produce the same CDR3. J is TRBJ1-2 and V is TRBV27, with D maybe TRBD1 (6 bases). The CDR3 totals 14 residues. Germline V gene sequence: CDR1 MNHEY, CDR2 SMNVEV (reference sequence). The V end was cut by 5 bases, the J end by 4 bases, with 14 bases between. The chain's CDR3 is CASSRDGTFYGYTF. The DNA for the CDR3 is TGTGCCAGCAGTCGGGACGGGACATTCTATGGCTACACCTTC.

This rearrangement joins TRBV5-1 to TRBJ2-3; 9 nucleotides line up with TRBD2. The CDR3 consists of 16 residues. Trimming took 0 bases from V and 4 from J; bases not matched to a gene: 6. The germline gives CDR1 SGHRS, CDR2 YFSETQ. DNA of the CDR3: TGCGCCAGCAGCTTGGGATTTCTAGCGGGATCAGATACGCAGTATTTT. Protein sequence: CASSLGFLAGSDTQYF.

The V call is TRBV6-6, the J call TRBJ2-7; D possibly matches TRBD1 or TRBD2 (5 bases each). The germline V gene encodes CDR1 MNHNY and CDR2 SVGAGI (reference sequence). The CDR3 length is 11 residues. Trimming removed 8 bases at V and 3 bases at J, with 8 bases between. CDR3 sequence reads: CASGTDYEQYF. The CDR3 DNA follows: TGTGCCAGCGGGACGGACTACGAGCAGTACTTC.

The chain carries TRBV28 and TRBJ2-3; no clear D. V shed 8 bases and J shed 0 bases, with 9 bases lying between them. The CDR3 contains 13 residues. The V gene's germline CDR1 is MDHEN and CDR2 SYDVKM. For the CDR3, the DNA is TGTGCCAGCGAGGATACTAGCACAGATACGCAGTATTTT. Its protein is CASEDTSTDTQYF.

The chain employs TRBV15 and TRBJ1-1; D gene ambiguous. Germline CDR1 is LNHNV and CDR2 is YYDKDF (reference sequence). The V end lost 11 bases, the J end lost 1 base, and 8 bases lay between the germline ends. CDR3 size: 11 residues. The CDR3 loop is CAAGGNTEAFF. The CDR3 coding sequence is TGTGCCGCGGGAGGGAACACTGAAGCTTTCTTT.

This clone has a handful of counts. V is TRBV2 and J is TRBJ1-5, with D possibly TRBD1 on 5 matching bases. The CDR3 totals 13 residues. Trimming pared 4 bases from V and 5 bases from J, leaving 9 bases between. Per germline, CDR1 SNHLY and CDR2 FYNNEI. In nucleotides, the CDR3 is TGTGCCAGCAGTGGAGGACAATATCAGCCCCAGCATTTT. Translating gives CASSGGQYQPQHF.

The V call is TRBV19, the J call TRBJ1-3; 7 bases agree with TRBD1. J gave up 0 bases and V 6 bases, and 5 bases lay outside the gene matches. The germline V gene has CDR1 LNHDA and CDR2 SQIVND (reference sequence). The CDR3 length is 15 residues. The CDR3, as DNA: TGTGCCAGTAGCACCGGGACAGACTCTGGAAACACCATATATTTT. Its protein is CASSTGTDSGNTIYF.

The rearrangement uses TRBV29-1 and TRBJ1-2; TRBD1 matches at 9 bases. Germline values: CDR1 SQVTM, CDR2 ANQGSEA. The CDR3 length is 13 residues. V lost 3 bases and J lost 8; bases outside the gene matches: 7. CDR3 DNA: TGCAGCGTTGAGGGACAGGGTTCTCCGGGCTACACCTTC. Its protein is CSVEGQGSPGYTF.

This clone has just one count. The chain couples TRBV7-2 to TRBJ2-7; TRBD2 matches 9 bases. CDR3 length: 15 amino acids. The V gene end was trimmed by 1 base and the J gene end by 2 bases; junction bases not matched to a gene: 3. The germline V gene encodes CDR1 SGHTA and CDR2 FQGNSA. CDR3 DNA sequence: TGTGCCAGCAGCTTAGGGGTAGCGGGGGCCTACGAGCAGTACTTC. Protein product: CASSLGVAGAYEQYF.

The chain combines TRBV2 with TRBJ2-7, with D perhaps TRBD2 (6 bases). There are 10 residues in the CDR3. The germline CDR1 and CDR2 sequences are SNHLY and FYNNEI. Trimming took 6 bases from V and 6 from J, leaving 6 bases between them. CDR3 sequence: CASRGGEQYF. The CDR3 DNA reads as TGTGCCAGCAGGGGGGGCGAGCAGTACTTC.

The chain is built from TRBV19 and TRBJ2-2, with unresolved D. Between the trimmed V and J ends, which lost 3 bases and 5 bases, there was a span of 19 bases. The CDR3 contains 17 residues. CDR1 is LNHDA, CDR2 SQIVND, per germline (reference sequence). Here the CDR3 reads CASSILRLIPETGELFF. CDR3 in DNA: TGTGCCAGTAGTATCTTACGGCTCATCCCTGAGACCGGGGAGCTGTTTTTT.

The chain couples TRBV23-1 to TRBJ2-3; D remains ambiguous. TRBV23-1 counts as an open reading frame of uncertain function. This CDR3 spans 13 amino acids. Trimming cost V 7 bases and J 1 base, with 9 bases left between them. Here the CDR3 DNA reads TGCGCCAGCAACGACGGAGGCACAGATACGCAGTATTTT. Translating gives CASNDGGTDTQYF.

In this sample, this clone turned up a few times. This chain connects TRBV28 to TRBJ1-1, with no clear D. The V end lost 6 bases, the J end lost 0 bases, and 5 bases lay between the germline ends. Germline values: CDR1 MDHEN, CDR2 SYDVKM. The CDR3 length is 12 residues. The CDR3 loop is CASRVLNTEAFF. DNA of the CDR3: TGTGCCAGCAGGGTATTGAACACTGAAGCTTTCTTT. The full variable domain, completed using reference TRBV28 and TRBJ1-1, is DVKVTQSSRYLVKRTGEKVFLECVQDMDHENMFWYRQDPGLGLRLIYFSYDVKMKEKGDIPEGYSVSREKKERFSLILESASTNQTSMYLCASRVLNTEAFFGQGTRLTVV.

The chain joins TRBV5-5 to TRBJ2-7; D unclear. This CDR3 has 15 amino acids. CDR1 and CDR2 (germline): SGHKS, YYEKEE (reference sequence). V was pared by 0 bases and J by 2 bases, with 12 bases between. The CDR3 nucleotides read TGTGCCAGCAGCTTGGCCATGACAATGACCTACGAGCAGTACTTC. Translation: CASSLAMTMTYEQYF.

CDR3 sequence reads: CASRGGSLVETQYF. CDR3 DNA sequence: TGTGCCAGCAGAGGGGGAAGTTTGGTCGAGACCCAGTACTTC. The chain carries TRBV2 and TRBJ2-5; weak D call: TRBD1 (6 bases). The germline gives CDR1 SNHLY, CDR2 FYNNEI. The CDR3 totals 14 residues. V dropped 6 bases and J dropped 5 bases, with 16 bases sitting between them.

This clone was picked up a small number of times. The chain couples TRBV7-9 to TRBJ2-6; TRBD1 matches at 7 bases. The CDR3 runs to 19 residues. Germline CDR1 and CDR2: SEHNR and FQNEAQ (reference sequence). With V trimmed by 3 bases and J by 0 bases, 11 bases remained unmatched. CDR3 protein: CASSFLPGQSLSGANVLTF. CDR3 nucleotide sequence: TGTGCCAGCAGCTTTTTGCCGGGACAGTCCCTCTCTGGGGCCAACGTCCTGACTTTC. Variable domain in full (rest from reference TRBV7-9 and TRBJ2-6): DTGVSQNPRHKITKRGQNVTFRCDPISEHNRLYWYRQTLGQGPEFLTYFQNEAQLEKSRLLSDRFSAERPKGSFSTLEIQRTEQGDSAMYLCASSFLPGQSLSGANVLTFGAGSRLTVL.

The gene calls are TRBV19 and TRBJ1-3; TRBD1 is a possible D gene (5 bases). CDR3 size: 18 residues. Trimming left V 5 bases short and J 7 bases short, with 27 bases between. CDR1 is LNHDA and CDR2 is SQIVND in the germline V gene (reference sequence). The CDR3 DNA sequence: TGTGCCAGTAGTCAAAAAGGTGGGACTTCTCACCTCCGGAACACCATATATTTT. Translating it yields CASSQKGGTSHLRNTIYF.

This clone was detected a few times. The chain carries TRBV5-1 and TRBJ2-7; D is unclear. The CDR3 has 14 amino acids. Trimming cost V 4 bases and J 0 bases, with 11 bases left between them. Per the germline V gene, CDR1 is SGHRS and CDR2 is YFSETQ. CDR3: CASSPDASSYEQYF. The CDR3 nucleotides are TGCGCCAGCAGCCCGGATGCTAGCTCCTACGAGCAGTACTTC.

The chain links TRBV6-1 to TRBJ1-2, with 7 bases identical to TRBD1. This CDR3 contains 16 residues. CDR1 is MNHNS, CDR2 SASEGT, per germline. Unmatched junction bases numbered 9, after V lost 0 bases and J lost 5 bases. The CDR3 protein is CASSEAGQGGFYGYTF. The CDR3, as DNA: TGTGCCAGCAGTGAAGCGGGGCAGGGGGGTTTTTATGGCTACACCTTC.